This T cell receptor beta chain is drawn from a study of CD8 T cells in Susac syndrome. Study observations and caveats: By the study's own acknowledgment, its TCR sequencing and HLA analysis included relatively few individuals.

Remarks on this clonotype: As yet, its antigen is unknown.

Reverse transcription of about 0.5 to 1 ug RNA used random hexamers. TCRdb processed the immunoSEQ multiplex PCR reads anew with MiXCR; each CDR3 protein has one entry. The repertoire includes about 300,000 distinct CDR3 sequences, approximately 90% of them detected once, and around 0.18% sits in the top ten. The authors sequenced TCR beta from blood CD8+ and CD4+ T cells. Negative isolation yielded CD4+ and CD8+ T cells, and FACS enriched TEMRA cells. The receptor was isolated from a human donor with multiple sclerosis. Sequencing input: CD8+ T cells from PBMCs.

CDR3 residues: CASSGLPYEQYF. As DNA, the CDR3 is TGTGCCAGTTCGGGCCTCCCCTACGAGCAGTACTTC. The chain uses TRBV3-1 and TRBJ2-7, with D hard to call. The V end lost 9 bases, the J end lost 2 bases, and 11 bases lay between the germline ends. Germline V CDR1 and CDR2: LGHDT, YNNKEL (reference sequence). The CDR3 is 12 amino acids.